This T cell receptor (beta chain) was captured in a study of T cell repertoires in cytomegalovirus infection. At the level of the study: Both CMV infection and a matching HLA type were indicated by public TCR beta signatures. Study-wide results and limits: Dominating the ex vivo response were TCR beta clonotypes that were CMV-specific and HLA-C-restricted. Identification of carriers of CMV plus the relevant HLA was performed using cumulative public TCR beta family frequency.

With respect to this clonotype: Its antigen is currently unknown.

TCRdb redid the calling of the reads with MiXCR, one entry per CDR3 protein. The sample yields hundreds of thousands of distinct CDR3 sequences, roughly a third seen once. Trimming cost V 4 bases and J 0 bases, with 6 bases left between them. The CDR3 contains 14 residues. Germline V lookup: CDR1 MNHEY, CDR2 SVGAGI. The rearrangement links TRBV6-5 to TRBJ1-4; D is unclear. The sequenced sample consisted of PBMCs. The sequence came from a human donor in good health (CMV status not recorded). Some clones in this sample may be carry-over from other donors' samples. Written as DNA, the CDR3 is TGTGCCAGCAGTTCTTTTTCAACTAATGAAAAACTGTTTTTT. This encodes CASSSFSTNEKLFF.